A single sample is the source of the 9 T cell receptor beta chains below, sequenced in a study of blood T cells in healthy people across ages. A second PCR, run for about 7 to 11 cycles, used a sample-barcoded 5' primer plus a J-beta primer mix. MiXCR, applied by TCRdb to the 5' RACE reads, yields one record per CDR3 protein. The table includes over a million distinct CDR3 sequences, approximately 63% detected once. The sequenced sample was blood. The receptors here all came from a man younger than 30 in good health.

The chain uses TRBV2 and TRBJ2-1; 15 nucleotides match TRBD2. V dropped 3 bases and J dropped 0; count of bases not matched to a gene: 9. Germline loops: CDR1 SNHLY, CDR2 FYNNEI. The CDR3 extends over 20 amino acids. The CDR3 sequence is CASSDDGTSGRKSSYNEQFF. CDR3 nucleotide sequence: TGTGCCAGCAGTGATGACGGGACTAGCGGGAGGAAGAGCTCCTACAATGAGCAGTTCTTC.

The rearrangement uses TRBV5-5 and TRBJ2-1; D is possibly TRBD2 (5 bases). CDR3 length equals 14 residues. The V and J ends lost 0 bases and 8 bases respectively, with 12 bases between them. Germline V gene data show CDR1 as SGHKS and CDR2 as YYEKEE (reference sequence). Written as DNA, the CDR3 is TGTGCCAGCAGCTTGGAACACGAGGAGGATGAGCAGTTCTTC. As protein: CASSLEHEEDEQFF.

This clonotype appeared a few times. The chain links TRBV5-1 to TRBJ2-1; 7 bases agree with TRBD2. There are 15 residues in the CDR3. Trimming took 3 bases from V and 9 from J; bases not matched to a gene: 12. In germline, CDR1 is SGHRS, CDR2 YFSETQ. CDR3 sequence reads: CASSSAPRGDGEQFF. CDR3 coding DNA: TGCGCCAGCAGCTCCGCTCCCCGGGGGGACGGTGAGCAGTTCTTC.

This chain links TRBV6-2 or TRBV6-3 with TRBJ1-5, with no clear D. The CDR3 is made up of 15 amino acids. Germline-derived CDR1 and CDR2 are MNHEY and SVGEGT. The V and J ends lost 6 bases and 3 bases respectively, with 15 bases between them. CDR3 sequence reads: CASSLSWRDNQPQHF. In DNA, the CDR3 is TGTGCCAGCAGCCTTTCCTGGAGAGACAATCAGCCCCAGCATTTT.

There are a few counts of this clonotype. For the CDR3, the DNA is TGTGCCAGCAGCCAAGAAGGCGGCGGGGCCGACTACGAGCAGTACTTC. This encodes CASSQEGGGADYEQYF. The chain uses TRBV4-2 and TRBJ2-7, with a tentative D call TRBD2 (6 bases). V lost 0 bases and J 3 bases, leaving 15 bases between the germline ends. Looked up from germline, CDR1 is LGHNA and CDR2 is YNFKEQ. The CDR3 is 16 amino acids.

V gene TRBV20-1 combines with J gene TRBJ2-1; D tentatively fits TRBD1 or TRBD2 (6 bases each). Germline V gene sequence: CDR1 DFQATT, CDR2 SNEGSKA (reference sequence). Between the trimmed V and J ends, which lost 0 bases and 7 bases, there was a span of 16 bases. This CDR3 is 15 amino acids long. The CDR3 nucleotides are TGCAGTGCTAGAGATGGGGGGCGCGGGGATAATGAGCAGTTCTTC. Translating it yields CSARDGGRGDNEQFF.

The chain employs TRBV6-6 and TRBJ2-3; no reliable D call. V was trimmed by 6 bases and J by 0 bases, leaving 16 bases between them. The CDR3 is made up of 16 amino acids. The germline V gene has CDR1 MNHNY and CDR2 SVGAGI (reference sequence). The CDR3 sequence is CASRDPGPQSTDTQYF. The CDR3 coding sequence is TGTGCCAGCAGAGACCCCGGACCACAGAGCACAGATACGCAGTATTTT.

The rearrangement uses TRBV6-1 and TRBJ2-7; 8 positions agree with TRBD1. The CDR3 spans 14 residues. With 1 base clipped from V and 6 bases from J, the junction kept 5 bases outside the gene matches. Germline V gives CDR1 MNHNS, CDR2 SASEGT. CDR3 in amino acids: CASSEGQGWVEQYF. The CDR3 region has the DNA TGTGCCAGCAGTGAAGGACAGGGGTGGGTCGAGCAGTACTTC.

The genes are TRBV27 and TRBJ2-3, with D tentatively TRBD2 (6 bases). The CDR3 loop spans 15 amino acids. Trimming cost V 4 bases and J 1 base, with 12 bases left between them. Germline loops: CDR1 MNHEY, CDR2 SMNVEV (reference sequence). The CDR3 DNA is TGTGCCAGCAGTTCCTGGACTACCGGCACAGATACGCAGTATTTT. Translating it yields CASSSWTTGTDTQYF.